Each of the 32 T cell receptor beta chains below was sequenced from the same sample in a study of metastatic and nonmetastatic thyroid tumors. TCRdb recomputed clones from the PCR reads via MiXCR. Of over 20,000 clones in the sample, 15% to 19% were seen once. Treatment of any kind had been given to no patient before thyroid surgery. Specimen: blood. These receptors all come from a female donor with papillary thyroid cancer or a benign thyroid nodule (not recorded which). Some clones in this sample may be carry-over from other donors' samples.

This clone was recorded at least ten times. CDR3 in amino acids: CASSDTGSSYNEQFF. CDR3 coding DNA: TGTGCCAGCAGCGATACAGGGAGCTCCTACAATGAGCAGTTCTTC. J is TRBJ2-1 and V is TRBV9; weak D call: TRBD1 (6 bases). V dropped 3 bases and J dropped 0 bases, with 10 bases sitting between them. The CDR3 contains 15 residues. Germline-derived CDR1 and CDR2 are SGDLS and YYNGEE. The whole variable domain, filled in from reference TRBV9 and TRBJ2-1, reads DSGVTQTPKHLITATGQRVTLRCSPRSGDLSVYWYQQSLDQGLQFLIQYYNGEERAKGNILERFSAQQFPDLHSELNLSSLELGDSALYFCASSDTGSSYNEQFFGPGTRLTVL.

This clone has a count of ten or more. This chain joins TRBV4-2 and TRBJ1-2; D unresolved. Trimming took 1 base from V and 2 from J, leaving 2 bases between them. The germline V gene encodes CDR1 LGHNA and CDR2 YNFKEQ. The CDR3 runs to 12 residues. This chain's CDR3 is CASSQGNYGYTF. The CDR3 nucleotides are TGTGCCAGCAGCCAAGGAAACTATGGCTACACCTTC.

V gene TRBV20-1 combines with J gene TRBJ2-3, with no clear D. The germline CDR1 and CDR2 sequences are DFQATT and SNEGSKA (reference sequence). With 0 bases removed from V and 0 bases from J, the gap between germline ends came to 10 bases. The CDR3 consists of 15 residues. The CDR3 spells CSARDVEGSTDTQYF. DNA for the CDR3: TGCAGTGCTAGAGATGTGGAAGGGAGCACAGATACGCAGTATTTT.

This clone was picked up many times. This chain uses TRBV7-2 with TRBJ1-1; 9 bases match TRBD1. CDR1 SGHTA and CDR2 FQGNSA come from the germline V gene. CDR3 length: 14 amino acids. The V gene end was trimmed by 3 bases and the J gene end by 3 bases; junction bases not matched to a gene: 2. The CDR3 sequence: CASSFDRGDTEAFF. The CDR3 nucleotides are TGTGCCAGCAGCTTCGACAGGGGGGACACTGAAGCTTTCTTT.

This clone was recorded at least ten times. The genes are TRBV7-8 and TRBJ1-1; 8 bases are a match to TRBD1. Trimming took 3 bases from V and 5 from J; bases not matched to a gene: 5. CDR1 SGHVS and CDR2 FQNEAQ come from the germline V gene. The CDR3 runs to 14 residues. The CDR3 nucleotides are TGTGCCAGCAGCTTCCAGGGGGCGCGGACTGAAGCTTTCTTT. This translates into CASSFQGARTEAFF.

Many counts were recorded for this clone. The chain is built from TRBV11-2 and TRBJ1-4, with a weak D call TRBD1 (5 bases). Germline V gives CDR1 SGHAT, CDR2 FQNNGV. The V end lost 5 bases, the J end lost 4 bases, and 11 bases lay between the germline ends. CDR3 size: 14 residues. CDR3 residues: CASSPGKGNEKLFF. CDR3 nucleotides: TGTGCCAGCAGCCCAGGGAAGGGTAATGAAAAACTGTTTTTT.

The table lists this clone with many counts. The chain has TRBV5-5 and TRBJ1-5; D remains unclear. CDR3 length: 13 residues. CDR1 and CDR2 from the germline V gene are SGHKS and YYEKEE (reference sequence). The ends were cut back, 0 bases at V and 1 base at J, with 2 bases in the middle. CDR3 amino acids: CASSLDSNQPQHF. CDR3 DNA sequence: TGTGCCAGCAGCTTGGACAGCAATCAGCCCCAGCATTTT.

This clone was found many times. The DNA of the CDR3 is TGTGCCAGCAGCTTGGATCCATCGTCGGATACGCAGTATTTT. As protein: CASSLDPSSDTQYF. This rearrangement joins TRBV5-4 to TRBJ2-3; D not certain. CDR3 length: 14 amino acids. Germline CDR1 SGHNT, CDR2 YYREEE (reference sequence). The V and J ends lost 0 bases and 6 bases respectively, with 11 bases between them.

This clone has at least ten counts. Additional DNA sequences in this sample encode the identical CDR3. This sequence joins TRBV30 and TRBJ2-7, with TRBD1 identical over 8 bases. V lost 5 bases to trimming and J lost 1 base; unmatched junction nucleotides: 13. Germline values: CDR1 GTSNPN, CDR2 SVGIG (reference sequence). This CDR3 has 16 amino acids. CDR3 coding DNA: TGTGCCTGGGTCCCCCGGACAGGGATTTTTTCCTACGAGCAGTACTTC. Residues: CAWVPRTGIFSYEQYF.

V gene TRBV28 combines with J gene TRBJ2-2, with TRBD2 matching over 13 bases. Trimming removed 2 bases from V and 2 bases from J; junction bases left unmatched: 2. Germline loops: CDR1 MDHEN, CDR2 SYDVKM. The CDR3 is made up of 17 amino acids. In DNA, the CDR3 is TGTGCCAGCAGTTTAGAGGGACTAGCGGGAAACACCGGGGAGCTGTTTTTT. Protein: CASSLEGLAGNTGELFF.

At least ten counts were recorded for this clone. V usage is TRBV2 and J usage is TRBJ1-4; TRBD1 matches at 7 bases. The junction had 13 bases not matched to a gene; V was cut back by 7 bases and J by 8 bases. Per the germline V gene, CDR1 is SNHLY and CDR2 is FYNNEI. The CDR3 totals 15 residues. The CDR3 coding sequence is TGTGCCAGCAATTCCGACAGGGTAGGGAACGAAAAACTGTTTTTT. Translated: CASNSDRVGNEKLFF.

The genes are TRBV6-1 and TRBJ1-1; 8 bases agree with TRBD1. The J segment lost 12 bases and the V segment lost 6 bases, leaving 15 bases of the junction unmatched. Germline loops: CDR1 MNHNS, CDR2 SASEGT. This CDR3 comprises 14 residues. This chain's CDR3 is CASSQDHRTGSSFF. For the CDR3, the DNA is TGTGCCAGCAGCCAAGATCACCGGACAGGGTCATCTTTCTTT.

A few counts support this clone. The chain employs TRBV18 and TRBJ2-1; D is unclear. V was clipped by 2 bases and J by 3 bases, with 11 bases between them. The CDR3 covers 15 residues. The germline CDR1 and CDR2 sequences are KGHSH and LQKENI. CDR3 nucleotides: TGTGCCAGCTCACCAATGGGATCATTCTACAATGAGCAGTTCTTC. It encodes CASSPMGSFYNEQFF.

This clone was observed many times. The rearrangement joins TRBV12-3 or TRBV12-4 to TRBJ2-2; D gene unclear. Trimming stripped 6 bases from V and 1 base from J, with 12 bases between. This CDR3 has 15 residues. CDR3 amino acids: CASSSREVNTGELFF. CDR3 coding DNA: TGTGCCAGCAGCTCCCGTGAGGTGAACACCGGGGAGCTGTTTTTT.

The chain couples TRBV20-1 to TRBJ2-3; TRBD2 agrees at 14 bases. Trimming at V came to 3 bases and at J to 5 bases, leaving 13 bases not matched to a gene. CDR1 DFQATT and CDR2 SNEGSKA come from the germline V gene (reference sequence). The CDR3 loop spans 18 amino acids. Here the CDR3 reads CSASTGGLAGEVGDTQYF. CDR3 nucleotides: TGCAGTGCTAGCACCGGGGGACTAGCGGGAGAGGTGGGAGATACGCAGTATTTT.

In this sample, this clone turned up many times. V is TRBV4-1 and J is TRBJ2-5; the D gene is possibly TRBD2 (5 bases). The CDR3 runs 14 residues. Trimming stripped 4 bases from V and 2 bases from J, with 11 bases between. The germline gives CDR1 MGHRA, CDR2 YSYEKL. Here the CDR3 DNA reads TGCGCCAGCAGCCGGGGAGCATTACAAGAGACCCAGTACTTC. Its translation is CASSRGALQETQYF.

This clone was seen at least ten times. The junction departs from germline at one end; a sequencing error may be responsible. Other nucleotide sequences from this sample produce the same CDR3. The gene calls are TRBV3-1 and TRBJ2-7; D is uncertain. This CDR3 is built from 13 residues. The germline V gene encodes CDR1 LGHDT and CDR2 YNNKEL (reference sequence). CDR3 DNA: TGTGCCAGCAGCCCAATAGGACCGGGCAAGCAGTATTTC. This gives the protein CASSPIGPGKQYF.

This clone was observed a few times. Given a much more abundant clone one base away, this may be a read error. The J gene is TRBJ1-5, the V gene TRBV30; 7 bases align to TRBD1. CDR1 is GTSNPN, CDR2 SVGIG, per germline (reference sequence). The CDR3 totals 14 residues. CDR3 region: CAWSWGQNNHPQHF. DNA of the CDR3: TGTGCCTGGAGTTGGGGACAGAACAATCATCCCCAGCATTTT.

This clone occurred a few times. CDR3 sequence reads: CASSVGGFVNTIYF. The DNA of the CDR3 is TGTGCCAGCAGTGTTGGGGGTTTTGTAAACACCATATATTTT. The chain has TRBV6-1 and TRBJ1-3, with D possibly being TRBD1 (5 bases). Deletions cut 4 bases from V and 6 bases from J, with 13 bases between. From germline, CDR1 is MNHNS and CDR2 SASEGT. CDR3 size: 14 residues.

This clone appeared many times. The CDR3 spells CASTFQGAGVYEQYF. CDR3 bases: TGTGCCAGCACCTTTCAGGGGGCCGGCGTTTACGAGCAGTACTTC. V gene TRBV7-2 combines with J gene TRBJ2-7; 8 bases match TRBD1. V shed 7 bases, J shed 4 bases, and the junction held 12 bases outside the gene matches. Germline CDR1 and CDR2: SGHTA and FQGNSA. The CDR3 totals 15 residues.

The sample holds many counts of this clone. The CDR3 reads CSARTDSYGYTF. CDR3 sequence (DNA): TGCAGTGCTAGGACTGACAGCTATGGCTACACCTTC. The gene calls are TRBV20-1 and TRBJ1-2; D is possibly TRBD1 (5 bases). The CDR3 is made up of 12 amino acids. V was pared by 3 bases and J by 4 bases, with 9 bases between. Germline V CDR1 and CDR2: DFQATT, SNEGSKA (reference sequence).

The chain couples TRBV6-1 to TRBJ2-1; 8 bases fit TRBD1. This CDR3 has 14 amino acids. With 7 bases clipped from V and 2 bases from J, the junction kept 4 bases outside the gene matches. Germline V gives CDR1 MNHNS, CDR2 SASEGT. The CDR3 here is CASKRTGPYNEQFF. Written as DNA, the CDR3 is TGTGCCAGCAAACGGACAGGGCCCTACAATGAGCAGTTCTTC.

This clone appeared many times. V is TRBV20-1 and J is TRBJ1-1, with TRBD1 matching over 10 bases. V trimming: 4 bases; J trimming: 7 bases; junction bases outside the gene matches: 6. The V gene's germline CDR1 is DFQATT and CDR2 SNEGSKA (reference sequence). This CDR3 has 13 residues. The CDR3 DNA reads as TGCAGTGCTACCCGACAGGGGGCAGATGAAGCTTTCTTT. Translation: CSATRQGADEAFF.

The sample holds many counts of this clone. CDR3 residues: CASSLDRYNEQFF. The CDR3 bases are TGTGCCAGCAGCTTAGACAGATACAATGAGCAGTTCTTC. The chain is built from TRBV7-3 and TRBJ2-1; the D gene is possibly TRBD1 (5 bases). The CDR3 consists of 13 residues. V lost 2 bases and J lost 4, with 6 bases in between. The germline CDR1 and CDR2 sequences are SGHTA and FQGTGA.

In this sample, this clone turned up many times. The V gene is TRBV7-2, the J gene TRBJ2-1; TRBD2 aligns across 7 bases. Germline V CDR1 and CDR2: SGHTA, FQGNSA. This CDR3 spans 14 amino acids. The V segment lost 5 bases and the J segment 7 bases; nucleotides outside the gene matches: 8. The CDR3 DNA follows: TGTGCCAGCAGCCCATGGGACGGGAGGAATGAGCAGTTCTTC. Translating gives CASSPWDGRNEQFF.

This clone was seen more than once but under ten times. The chain uses TRBV15 and TRBJ1-2; D gene uncertain. The germline CDR1 and CDR2 sequences are LNHNV and YYDKDF (reference sequence). Trimming removed 8 bases at V and 3 bases at J, with 10 bases between. There are 12 residues in the CDR3. The chain's CDR3 is CATGVQYYGYTF. CDR3 sequence (DNA): TGTGCCACCGGAGTCCAATACTATGGCTACACCTTC. The whole variable domain, filled in from reference TRBV15 and TRBJ1-2, reads DAMVIQNPRYQVTQFGKPVTLSCSQTLNHNVMYWYQQKSSQAPKLLFHYYDKDFNNEADTPDNFQSRRPNTSFCFLDIRSPGLGDTAMYLCATGVQYYGYTFGSGTRLTVV.

This clone was seen many times. A much bigger clone sits one base away, suggesting this may be a read error. Because the CDR3 is missing its conserved closing phenylalanine or tryptophan, this is likely a read error. The chain links TRBV6-5 to TRBJ2-1; 9 nucleotides align to TRBD2. In germline, CDR1 is MNHEY, CDR2 SVGAGI. V shed 2 bases, J shed 7 bases, and the junction held 6 bases outside the gene matches. This CDR3 has 15 residues. As DNA, the CDR3 is TGTGCCAGCAGTTACCTGCGGGGGGGCGGGAATGAGCAGTTCGTC. Encoded protein: CASSYLRGGGNEQFV.

This clone appeared many times. V gene TRBV5-1 combines with J gene TRBJ2-3, with 9 bases aligning to TRBD2. With 5 bases clipped from V and 6 bases from J, the junction kept 10 bases outside the gene matches. CDR1 and CDR2 (germline): SGHRS, YFSETQ. CDR3 length: 15 amino acids. CDR3 sequence (DNA): TGCGCCAGCAGTTTCCCTAGCGGGGTAGGTGATACGCAGTATTTT. This codes for CASSFPSGVGDTQYF.

This clone has at least ten counts. The chain combines TRBV20-1 with TRBJ1-2; D remains ambiguous. Germline assignment: CDR1 DFQATT and CDR2 SNEGSKA (reference sequence). The CDR3 is made up of 12 amino acids. V lost 5 bases and J lost 1, with 8 bases in between. CDR3 nucleotide sequence: TGCAGTGCTTTACCCCTTAACTATGGCTACACCTTC. This codes for CSALPLNYGYTF.

For this clone: An end of the junction differs from the germline gene, which may be a read error. V is TRBV7-9 and J is TRBJ1-1, with D uncertain. CDR3 length: 13 residues. Germline V gene data show CDR1 as SEHNR and CDR2 as FQNEAQ (reference sequence). The CDR3 loop is CASSAQQNTKAFF. CDR3 nucleotides: TGTGCCAGCAGCGCACAGCAGAACACTAAAGCTTTCTTT.

Details on this clone: A much larger clone is a single base away; this may be a read error. In DNA, the CDR3 is TGTGCCAGCAGTCCCCAGGTTGGCAATGAGCAGTTCTTC. Its translation is CASSPQVGNEQFF. The rearrangement links TRBV7-2 to TRBJ2-1; D ambiguous. Germline assignment: CDR1 SGHTA and CDR2 FQGNSA. The V and J ends lost 6 bases and 6 bases respectively, with 12 bases between them. CDR3 length: 13 residues.

This clone was observed at least ten times. A much larger clonotype is one base distant, so this may be a read error. The same CDR3 also results from other DNA sequences found in this sample. The CDR3, as DNA: TGCAGTGCTAGGCGCGGGGGCGCAGGCACTGAAGCTTTCTTT. This encodes CSARRGGAGTEAFF. This chain joins TRBV20-1 and TRBJ1-1; possible D gene TRBD1, 6 bases. Germline-derived CDR1 and CDR2 are DFQATT and SNEGSKA (reference sequence). Trimming left V 3 bases short and J 4 bases short, with 15 bases between. This CDR3 has 14 residues.